Listed here are 25 T cell receptor beta chains from one sample, sequenced in a study of blood T cell repertoires in COVID-19. Repertoires were generated with immunoSEQ multiplex PCR, while TCRdb's copy carries only in-frame clones and drops some. This table holds some 500,000 clones, roughly 88% found once. The sample was PBMCs or T cells enriched from blood (not recorded which). The receptor set was obtained from a woman between 40 and 55 years old who had recovered from COVID-19.

The chain is built from TRBV24-1 and TRBJ2-1; 7 positions match TRBD2. Looked up from germline, CDR1 is KGHDR and CDR2 is SFDVKD. The CDR3 runs 14 residues. The junction had 4 bases not matched to a gene; V was cut back by 5 bases and J by 4 bases. The CDR3: CATSAGGGYNEQFF. In DNA form, the CDR3 reads TGTGCCACCAGTGCGGGAGGAGGATACAATGAGCAGTTCTTC.

The chain carries TRBV27 and TRBJ1-2, with 7 bases fitting TRBD1. The CDR3 extends over 15 amino acids. Per germline, CDR1 MNHEY and CDR2 SMNVEV (reference sequence). The junction had 8 bases not matched to a gene; V was cut back by 2 bases and J by 5 bases. CDR3 sequence reads: CASSLRAGQRYGYTF. CDR3 DNA sequence: TGTGCCAGCAGTTTAAGGGCGGGACAGAGATATGGCTACACCTTC.

This sequence joins TRBV11-2 and TRBJ1-3; the D is unclear. The CDR3 contains 16 residues. Trimming took 2 bases from V and 0 from J, leaving 11 bases between them. The germline V gene has CDR1 SGHAT and CDR2 FQNNGV. CDR3 bases: TGTGCCAGCAGCTTACCCCGCGCTTACTCTGGAAACACCATATATTTT. It specifies CASSLPRAYSGNTIYF.

This chain links TRBV9 with TRBJ1-1; D is possibly TRBD1 (5 bases). The V end was cut by 0 bases, the J end by 6 bases, with 15 bases between. The CDR3 spans 15 residues. Germline loops: CDR1 SGDLS, CDR2 YYNGEE. In DNA form, the CDR3 reads TGTGCCAGCAGCGTAGATACGGGGGGGAGACCTGAAGCTTTCTTT. Its protein product is CASSVDTGGRPEAFF.

This rearrangement joins TRBV3-1 (or the pseudogene TRBV3-2) to TRBJ2-1, with TRBD2 matching over 11 bases. Germline values: CDR1 LGHDT, CDR2 YNNKEL (reference sequence). This CDR3 comprises 16 residues. J was trimmed by 5 bases and V by 1 base; bases with no gene match: 4. CDR3 nucleotides: TGTGCCAGCAGCCAAGTGATAGCGGGAGGGGACAATGAGCAGTTCTTC. Translating gives CASSQVIAGGDNEQFF.

CDR3 protein: CASWDRGGNTIYF. CDR3 nucleotides: TGCGCCAGCTGGGACAGGGGAGGAAACACCATATATTTT. The chain combines TRBV10-2 with TRBJ1-3; 10 bases line up with TRBD1. This CDR3 spans 13 amino acids. Looked up from germline, CDR1 is WSHSY and CDR2 is SAAADI. V shed 8 bases, J shed 4 bases, and the junction held 2 bases outside the gene matches.

The chain carries TRBV29-1 and TRBJ1-1; TRBD1 is a possible D gene (5 bases). Trimming removed 0 bases at V and 4 bases at J, with 12 bases between. Germline V gives CDR1 SQVTM, CDR2 ANQGSEA. The CDR3 loop spans 14 amino acids. As DNA, the CDR3 is TGCAGCGTTGAAGACCGGGGGGTGCTCACTGAAGCTTTCTTT. It translates to CSVEDRGVLTEAFF. The entire variable domain, with the rest obtained from reference TRBV29-1 and TRBJ1-1, is as follows: SAVISQKPSRDICQRGTSLTIQCQVDSQVTMMFWYRQQPGQSLTLIATANQGSEATYESGFVIDKFPISRPNLTFSTLTVSNMSPEDSSIYLCSVEDRGVLTEAFFGQGTRLTVV.

V gene TRBV15 combines with J gene TRBJ1-2; 7 nucleotides line up with TRBD1. V lost 5 bases to trimming and J lost 2 bases; unmatched junction nucleotides: 8. From germline, CDR1 is LNHNV and CDR2 YYDKDF (reference sequence). The CDR3 has 15 residues. The CDR3 DNA follows: TGTGCCACCAGCGGGGGACAGAGGAAAAACTATGGCTACACCTTC. Its translation: CATSGGQRKNYGYTF.

V is TRBV19 and J is TRBJ1-2; a possible D gene is TRBD1 (6 bases). CDR1 and CDR2 from the germline V gene are LNHDA and SQIVND (reference sequence). Between the trimmed V and J ends, which lost 7 bases and 1 base, there was a span of 16 bases. The CDR3 extends over 15 amino acids. CDR3 DNA: TGTGCCAGTATTCCACAGGGAGGGGGTAACTATGGCTACACCTTC. Its protein product is CASIPQGGGNYGYTF.

The gene calls are TRBV3-1 (or the pseudogene TRBV3-2) and TRBJ1-3, with 7 bases fitting TRBD1. The germline CDR1 and CDR2 sequences are LGHDT and YNNKEL (reference sequence). The CDR3 is 14 residues long. Trimming took 6 bases from V and 7 from J; bases not matched to a gene: 9. The CDR3, as DNA: TGTGCCAGCAGAATAGGGACAGCGGGTAACACCATATATTTT. Protein: CASRIGTAGNTIYF.

This clone was observed a few times. The chain's CDR3 is CASSLVASGTEAFF. In DNA form, the CDR3 reads TGTGCCAGCAGCTTGGTAGCCTCTGGGACTGAAGCTTTCTTT. J is TRBJ1-1 and V is TRBV7-9; the D is unclear. Germline V gene data show CDR1 as SEHNR and CDR2 as FQNEAQ (reference sequence). The V and J ends lost 3 bases and 5 bases respectively, with 13 bases between them. This CDR3 spans 14 amino acids.

The chain is built from TRBV5-8 and TRBJ1-2; 8 bases line up with TRBD1. Germline V gene data show CDR1 as SGHTS and CDR2 as YDEGEE. Trimming took 4 bases from V and 7 from J; bases not matched to a gene: 21. This CDR3 spans 18 amino acids. The CDR3, as DNA: TGTGCCAGCAGCCCGATGATCGGACAGGGAGGCTACTGGGGTGGCTACACCTTC. As protein: CASSPMIGQGGYWGGYTF.

This rearrangement joins TRBV10-1 to TRBJ2-7; perhaps TRBD2 as D (6 bases). V shed 0 bases and J shed 3 bases, with 15 bases lying between them. Per germline, CDR1 WNHNN and CDR2 SYGVQD (reference sequence). There are 16 residues in the CDR3. Here the CDR3 DNA reads TGCGCCAGCAGTGAGTCCCGTGGCGCTAGCGTCTACGAGCAGTACTTC. This codes for CASSESRGASVYEQYF.

In DNA, the CDR3 is TGTGCCAGCAGCGTTGGAGGCCCCTCCTACAATGAGCAGTTCTTC. It yields the protein CASSVGGPSYNEQFF. The V and J genes are TRBV9 and TRBJ2-1; tentative D call: TRBD2 (5 bases). The V and J ends lost 2 bases and 0 bases respectively, with 9 bases between them. The CDR3 is 15 amino acids. Looked up from germline, CDR1 is SGDLS and CDR2 is YYNGEE.

This clone has more than one count but fewer than ten. Additional DNA sequences in this sample encode the identical CDR3. The chain recombines TRBV12-3 or TRBV12-4 with TRBJ1-2; the D is unclear. V dropped 2 bases and J dropped 4 bases, with 5 bases sitting between them. The CDR3 is 12 amino acids. DNA of the CDR3: TGTGCCAGCAGTTTAAGTAGCTATGGCTACACCTTC. This sequence encodes CASSLSSYGYTF.

The rearrangement uses TRBV5-1 and TRBJ2-7; the D is unclear. Per the germline V gene, CDR1 is SGHRS and CDR2 is YFSETQ. The CDR3 is 13 amino acids. Trimming took 2 bases from V and 0 from J, leaving 6 bases between them. The CDR3 sequence: CASSFYPSYEQYF. CDR3 coding DNA: TGCGCCAGCAGCTTTTATCCCTCCTACGAGCAGTACTTC.

The V call is TRBV6-5, the J call TRBJ1-1; D not resolved. Germline CDR1 MNHEY, CDR2 SVGAGI. The CDR3 consists of 13 residues. V lost 5 bases, J lost 4 bases, and 11 bases lay in between. The DNA of the CDR3 is TGTGCCAGCAGTCCCCAAGGAGTCACTGAAGCTTTCTTT. This encodes CASSPQGVTEAFF.

The V and J genes are TRBV11-2 and TRBJ2-3; the D is unclear. Germline values: CDR1 SGHAT, CDR2 FQNNGV. This CDR3 region has 12 residues. Trimming shortened V by 2 bases and J by 5 bases, and 5 bases separated the two germline ends. Here the CDR3 reads CASSLIIDTQYF. DNA for the CDR3: TGTGCCAGCAGCTTAATAATAGATACGCAGTATTTT.

The chain couples TRBV25-1 to TRBJ1-2; tentative D call: TRBD1 (5 bases). Looked up from germline, CDR1 is MGHDK and CDR2 is SYGVNS. Trimming shortened V by 2 bases and J by 4 bases, and 8 bases separated the two germline ends. The CDR3 consists of 13 residues. CDR3 nucleotide sequence: TGTGCCAGCAGTGAAGCAGGGCCCTATGGCTACACCTTC. Encoded protein: CASSEAGPYGYTF.

This chain links TRBV6-1 with TRBJ2-7, with 9 bases lining up with TRBD2. The CDR3 is 15 amino acids. With 2 bases clipped from V and 5 bases from J, the junction kept 7 bases outside the gene matches. Germline lookup yields CDR1 MNHNS and CDR2 SASEGT. The CDR3 DNA reads TGTGCCAGCAGTGAACGCGGCGGGAGGGCACACGAGCAGTACTTC. The encoded protein is CASSERGGRAHEQYF.

This chain joins TRBV11-3 and TRBJ2-7; 9 nucleotides match TRBD1. Trimming removed 1 base from V and 3 bases from J; junction bases left unmatched: 1. Germline CDR1 SGHNT, CDR2 YENEEA. The CDR3 extends over 14 amino acids. The CDR3, as DNA: TGTGCCAGCAGCTTAGGGACAGGGGTCTACGAGCAGTACTTC. Translating it yields CASSLGTGVYEQYF.

This clone was detected a few times. Other DNA variants within this sample encode the same CDR3. The chain couples TRBV2 to TRBJ1-5; a possible D gene is TRBD1 (6 bases). V gave up 8 bases and J gave up 0 bases, with 14 bases separating them. The germline CDR1 and CDR2 sequences are SNHLY and FYNNEI. This CDR3 comprises 15 residues. The CDR3 spells CASERDIYSNQPQHF. CDR3 sequence (DNA): TGTGCCAGCGAACGGGACATTTATAGCAATCAGCCCCAGCATTTT.

V usage is TRBV19 and J usage is TRBJ1-1; tentatively, D is TRBD1 (5 bases). Germline CDR1 LNHDA, CDR2 SQIVND (reference sequence). The CDR3 length is 16 residues. V lost 11 bases and J 1 base, leaving 23 bases between the germline ends. The chain's CDR3 is CASWGISGTENTEAFF. The CDR3 DNA reads TGTGCCTCCTGGGGGATATCCGGGACTGAGAACACTGAAGCTTTCTTT.

The rearrangement links TRBV7-2 to TRBJ2-2, with D perhaps matching TRBD2 (5 bases). Germline values: CDR1 SGHTA, CDR2 FQGNSA. The CDR3 loop spans 14 amino acids. With 5 bases removed from V and 5 bases from J, the gap between germline ends came to 12 bases. CDR3 in amino acids: CASSPGLATGELFF. The DNA for the CDR3 is TGTGCCAGCAGCCCCGGACTGGCTACCGGGGAGCTGTTTTTT.

In this sample, this clone turned up once. This chain links TRBV9 with TRBJ2-3, with D tentatively TRBD2 (7 bases). The ends were cut back, 4 bases at V and 0 bases at J, with 15 bases in the middle. This CDR3 is built from 16 residues. Germline assignment: CDR1 SGDLS and CDR2 YYNGEE. For the CDR3, the DNA is TGTGCCAGCAGCCCGAGGGGGGGTCCGAGCACAGATACGCAGTATTTT. Translating gives CASSPRGGPSTDTQYF.